Listed here is a single T cell receptor (beta chain). Its antigen is unknown. The ends were cut back, 3 bases at V and 6 bases at J, with 5 bases in the middle. The germline CDR1 and CDR2 sequences are SQVTM and ANQGSEA. The CDR3 length is 10 residues. The repertoire was sequenced with immunoSEQ multiplex PCR; TCRdb's copy has only in-frame clones and lacks some. The top ten clones hold around an eighth of a sample with about 17,000 clones, over 90% of them seen once. This record belongs to a study of chemoradiotherapy in HPV16-positive cancers. Overall study context: Candidate HPV-specific T-cell clones and common TCR motifs came from functional assays in a couple of HPV16-positive patients.

General study results and limits: Candidate HPV-specific clones and E7-related TCR motifs grew in tumor during treatment.

This receptor was obtained from a human donor with HPV-associated anogenital cancer. The chain combines TRBV29-1 with TRBJ1-2; D gene uncertain. The material sequenced was blood, taken from a patient who underwent chemoradiotherapy. The chain's CDR3 is CSVERDGYTF. Written as DNA, the CDR3 is TGCAGCGTTGAGCGGGATGGCTACACCTTC.